The T cell receptor (beta chain) described here comes from a study of response to subunit inactivated influenza vaccine. Study results and limitations: Authors proposed each seasonal influenza vaccination draws in few new T cells.

TCRdb recomputed calls from the RT-PCR reads with MiXCR, one row per CDR3 protein. The table shows roughly 500,000 distinct CDR3 sequences, with approximately 17% occurring only once. This clonotype was seen once. The antigen is undetermined. Sequences were derived from CD4+ T cells sorted from PBMCs, sampled approximately 25 months after vaccination. The sequence derives from a man between 50 and 70 years old who received an inactivated influenza vaccine.

CDR3 in DNA: TGTGCCAGCAGCCAGGGTAGCGGAGATACGCAGTATTTT. Translated: CASSQGSGDTQYF. This chain uses TRBV4-2 with TRBJ2-3, with D maybe TRBD2 (6 bases). Germline V gives CDR1 LGHNA, CDR2 YNFKEQ. The CDR3 loop spans 13 amino acids. Trimming shortened V by 3 bases and J by 5 bases, and 9 bases separated the two germline ends.